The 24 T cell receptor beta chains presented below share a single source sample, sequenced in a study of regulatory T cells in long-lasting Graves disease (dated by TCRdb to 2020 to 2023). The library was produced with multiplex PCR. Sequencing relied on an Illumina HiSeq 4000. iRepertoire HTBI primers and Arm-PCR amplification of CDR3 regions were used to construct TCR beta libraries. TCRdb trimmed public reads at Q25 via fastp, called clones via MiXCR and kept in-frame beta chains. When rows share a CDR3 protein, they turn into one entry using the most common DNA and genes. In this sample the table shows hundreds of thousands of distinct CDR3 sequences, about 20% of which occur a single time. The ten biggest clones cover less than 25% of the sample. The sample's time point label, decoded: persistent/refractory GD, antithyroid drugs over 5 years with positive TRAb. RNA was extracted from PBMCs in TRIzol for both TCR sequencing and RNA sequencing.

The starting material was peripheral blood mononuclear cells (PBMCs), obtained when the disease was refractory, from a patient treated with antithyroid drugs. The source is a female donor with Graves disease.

For the CDR3, the DNA is TGTGCCAGCAGTTACAGACCGGCAGACTATGGCTACACCTTC. Protein sequence: CASSYRPADYGYTF. The chain is built from TRBV6-5 and TRBJ1-2; no firm D call. The CDR3 extends over 14 amino acids. CDR1 and CDR2 from the germline V gene are MNHEY and SVGAGI. V was cut by 2 bases and J by 3 bases, with 10 bases left in between.

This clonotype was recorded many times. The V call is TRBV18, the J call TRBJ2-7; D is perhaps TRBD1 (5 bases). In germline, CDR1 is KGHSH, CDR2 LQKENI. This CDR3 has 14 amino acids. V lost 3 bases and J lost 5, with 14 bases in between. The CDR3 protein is CASSPEIGADEQYF. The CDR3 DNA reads TGTGCCAGCTCACCCGAAATTGGGGCAGACGAGCAGTACTTC.

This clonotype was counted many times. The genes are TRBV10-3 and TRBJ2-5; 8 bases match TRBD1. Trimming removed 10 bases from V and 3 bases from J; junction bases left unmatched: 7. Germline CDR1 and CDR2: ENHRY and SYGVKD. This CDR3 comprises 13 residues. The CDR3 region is CATRGRQEETQYF. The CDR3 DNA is TGTGCCACCAGGGGGCGGCAGGAAGAGACCCAGTACTTC.

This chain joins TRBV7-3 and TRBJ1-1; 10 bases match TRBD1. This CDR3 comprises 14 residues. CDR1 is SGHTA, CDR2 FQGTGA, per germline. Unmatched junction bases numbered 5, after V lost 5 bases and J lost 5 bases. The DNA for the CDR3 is TGTGCCAGCAGCCGACAGGGGGCCCAGACTGAAGCTTTCTTT. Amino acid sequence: CASSRQGAQTEAFF.

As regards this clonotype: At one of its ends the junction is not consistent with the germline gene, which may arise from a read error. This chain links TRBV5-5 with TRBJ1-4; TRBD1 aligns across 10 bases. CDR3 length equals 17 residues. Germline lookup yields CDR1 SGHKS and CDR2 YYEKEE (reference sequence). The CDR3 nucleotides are TGTGCCAGCAGCTTGGCTGACAGGGGGCTGGAAGGGGAAAAACTGTCTTTT. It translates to CASSLADRGLEGEKLSF.

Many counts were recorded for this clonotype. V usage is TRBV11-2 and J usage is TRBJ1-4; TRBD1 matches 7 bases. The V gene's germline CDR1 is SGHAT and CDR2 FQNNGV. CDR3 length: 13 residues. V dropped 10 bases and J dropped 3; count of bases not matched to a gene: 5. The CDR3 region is CATKGAANEKLFF. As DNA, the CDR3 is TGTGCCACCAAGGGGGCGGCTAATGAAAAACTGTTTTTT. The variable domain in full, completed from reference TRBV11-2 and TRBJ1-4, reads EAGVAQSPRYKIIEKRQSVAFWCNPISGHATLYWYQQILGQGPKLLIQFQNNGVVDDSQLPKDRFSAERLKGVDSTLKIQPAKLEDSAVYLCATKGAANEKLFFGSGTQLSVL.

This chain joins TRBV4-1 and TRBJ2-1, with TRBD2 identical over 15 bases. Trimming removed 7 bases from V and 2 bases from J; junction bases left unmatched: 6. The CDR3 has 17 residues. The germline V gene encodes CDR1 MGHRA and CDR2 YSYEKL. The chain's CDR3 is CASTGLAGGRTYNEQFF. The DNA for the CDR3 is TGCGCCAGCACCGGACTAGCGGGAGGGCGTACCTACAATGAGCAGTTCTTC.

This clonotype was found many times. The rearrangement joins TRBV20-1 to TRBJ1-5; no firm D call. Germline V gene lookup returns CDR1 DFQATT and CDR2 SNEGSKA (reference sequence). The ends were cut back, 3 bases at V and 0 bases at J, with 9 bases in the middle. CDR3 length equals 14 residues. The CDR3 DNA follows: TGCAGTGCTAGCGCCCATAATAGCAATCAGCCCCAGCATTTT. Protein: CSASAHNSNQPQHF.

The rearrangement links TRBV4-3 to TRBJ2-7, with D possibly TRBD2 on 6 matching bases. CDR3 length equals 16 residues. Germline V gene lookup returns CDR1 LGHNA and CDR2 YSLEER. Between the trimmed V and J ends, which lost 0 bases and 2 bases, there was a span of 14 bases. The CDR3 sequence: CASSQDAGLGPYEQYF. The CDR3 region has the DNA TGCGCCAGCAGCCAAGATGCGGGATTGGGGCCCTACGAGCAGTACTTC.

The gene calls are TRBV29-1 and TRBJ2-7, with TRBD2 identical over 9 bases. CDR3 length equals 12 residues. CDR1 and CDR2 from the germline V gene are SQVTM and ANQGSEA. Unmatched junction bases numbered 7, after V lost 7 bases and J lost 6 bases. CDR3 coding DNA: TGCAGCGCCAGCCGGGGACTAGCCGAGCAGTACTTC. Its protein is CSASRGLAEQYF.

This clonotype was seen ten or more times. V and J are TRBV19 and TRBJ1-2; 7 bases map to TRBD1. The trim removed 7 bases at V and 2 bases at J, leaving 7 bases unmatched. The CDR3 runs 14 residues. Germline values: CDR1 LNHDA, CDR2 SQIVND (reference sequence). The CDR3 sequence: CASTSGQANYGYTF. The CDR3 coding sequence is TGTGCCAGTACCTCCGGACAGGCGAACTATGGCTACACCTTC. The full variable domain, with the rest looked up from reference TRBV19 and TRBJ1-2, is DGGITQSPKYLFRKEGQNVTLSCEQNLNHDAMYWYRQDPGQGLRLIYYSQIVNDFQKGDIAEGYSVSREKKESFPLTVTSAQKNPTAFYLCASTSGQANYGYTFGSGTRLTVV.

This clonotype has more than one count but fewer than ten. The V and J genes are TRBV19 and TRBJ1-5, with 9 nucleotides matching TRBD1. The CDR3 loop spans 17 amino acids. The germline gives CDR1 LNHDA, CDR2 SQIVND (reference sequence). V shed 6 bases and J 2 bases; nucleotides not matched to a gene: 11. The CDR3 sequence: CASRKEQGAPGNQPQHF. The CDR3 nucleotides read TGTGCCAGTAGGAAAGAACAGGGGGCGCCCGGCAATCAGCCCCAGCATTTT.

CDR3 DNA: TGTGCCAGCAGTTATTACGGCGGGACGGAGCGGAATGAGCAGTTCTTC. Translation: CASSYYGGTERNEQFF. V is TRBV6-2 or TRBV6-3 and J is TRBJ2-1, with D possibly matching TRBD2 (6 bases). V was trimmed by 3 bases and J by 7 bases, leaving 19 bases between them. The CDR3 loop spans 16 amino acids. The germline gives CDR1 MNHEY, CDR2 SVGEGT.

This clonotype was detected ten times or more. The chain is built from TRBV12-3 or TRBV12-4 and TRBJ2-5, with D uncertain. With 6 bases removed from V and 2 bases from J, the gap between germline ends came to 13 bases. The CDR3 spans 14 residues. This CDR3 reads CASSLSGAQETQYF. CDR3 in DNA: TGTGCCAGCAGCTTATCCGGAGCGCAAGAGACCCAGTACTTC.

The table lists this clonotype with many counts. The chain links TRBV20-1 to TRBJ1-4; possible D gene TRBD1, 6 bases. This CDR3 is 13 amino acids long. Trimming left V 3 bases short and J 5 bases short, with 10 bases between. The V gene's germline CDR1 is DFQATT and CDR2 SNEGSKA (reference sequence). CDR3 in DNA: TGCAGTGCTAGGGACAGCAAAAATGAAAAACTGTTTTTT. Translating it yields CSARDSKNEKLFF.

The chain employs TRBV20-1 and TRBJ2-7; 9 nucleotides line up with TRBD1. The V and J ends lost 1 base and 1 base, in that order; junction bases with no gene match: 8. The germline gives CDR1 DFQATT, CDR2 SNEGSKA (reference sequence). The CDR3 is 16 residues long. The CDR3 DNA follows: TGCAGTGCTAGAGTACAGGGGGCCTTTCAATCCTACGAGCAGTACTTC. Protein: CSARVQGAFQSYEQYF.

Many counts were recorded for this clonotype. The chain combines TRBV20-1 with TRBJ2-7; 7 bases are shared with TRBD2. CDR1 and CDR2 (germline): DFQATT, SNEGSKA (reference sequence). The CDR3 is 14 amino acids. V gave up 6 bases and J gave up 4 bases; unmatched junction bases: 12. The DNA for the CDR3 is TGCAGTGCGGAGGTAGCGGGTAGGATTTACGAGCAGTACTTC. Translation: CSAEVAGRIYEQYF.

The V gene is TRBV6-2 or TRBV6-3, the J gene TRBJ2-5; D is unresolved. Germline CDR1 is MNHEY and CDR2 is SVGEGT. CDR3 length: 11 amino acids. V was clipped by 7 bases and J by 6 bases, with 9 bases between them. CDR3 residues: CASNTPQTQYF. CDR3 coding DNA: TGTGCCAGCAACACACCGCAGACCCAGTACTTC.

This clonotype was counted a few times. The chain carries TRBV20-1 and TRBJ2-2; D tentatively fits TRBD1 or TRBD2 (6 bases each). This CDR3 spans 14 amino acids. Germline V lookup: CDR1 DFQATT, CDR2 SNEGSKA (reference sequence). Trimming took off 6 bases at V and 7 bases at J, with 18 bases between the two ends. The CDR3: CSALGGGSHGELFF. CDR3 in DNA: TGCAGTGCCCTCGGGGGCGGGTCGCACGGGGAGCTGTTTTTT.

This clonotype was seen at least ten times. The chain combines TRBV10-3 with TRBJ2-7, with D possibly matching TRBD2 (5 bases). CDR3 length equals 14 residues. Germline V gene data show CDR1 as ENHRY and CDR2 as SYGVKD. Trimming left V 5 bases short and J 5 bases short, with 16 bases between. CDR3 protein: CAISTLANSHEQYF. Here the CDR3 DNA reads TGTGCCATCAGTACGCTAGCAAACAGTCACGAGCAGTACTTC.

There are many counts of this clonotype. CDR3 amino acids: CASSTWTSGTSSYEQYF. Written as DNA, the CDR3 is TGTGCCAGCAGCACCTGGACTAGCGGGACGAGCTCCTACGAGCAGTACTTC. The V call is TRBV11-2, the J call TRBJ2-7; TRBD2 agrees at 12 bases. The CDR3 is 17 residues long. V shed 5 bases, J shed 0 bases, and the junction held 8 bases outside the gene matches. The germline CDR1 and CDR2 sequences are SGHAT and FQNNGV. Full variable domain (outside the CDR3, taken from reference TRBV11-2 and TRBJ2-7): EAGVAQSPRYKIIEKRQSVAFWCNPISGHATLYWYQQILGQGPKLLIQFQNNGVVDDSQLPKDRFSAERLKGVDSTLKIQPAKLEDSAVYLCASSTWTSGTSSYEQYFGPGTRLTVT.

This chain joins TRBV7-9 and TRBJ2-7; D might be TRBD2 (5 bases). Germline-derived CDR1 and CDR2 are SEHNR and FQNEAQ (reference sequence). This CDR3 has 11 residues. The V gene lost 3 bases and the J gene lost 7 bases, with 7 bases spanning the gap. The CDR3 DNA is TGTGCCAGCAGCTTGAGGGCGGAGCAGTACTTC. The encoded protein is CASSLRAEQYF.

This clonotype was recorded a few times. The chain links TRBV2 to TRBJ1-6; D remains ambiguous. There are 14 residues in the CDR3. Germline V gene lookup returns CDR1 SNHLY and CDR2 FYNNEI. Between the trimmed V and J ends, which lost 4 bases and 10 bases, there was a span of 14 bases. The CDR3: CASSGTSFQSPLHF. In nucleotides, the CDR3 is TGTGCCAGCAGTGGCACTAGTTTCCAATCACCCCTCCACTTT. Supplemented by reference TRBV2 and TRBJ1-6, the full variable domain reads EPEVTQTPSHQVTQMGQEVILRCVPISNHLYFYWYRQILGQKVEFLVSFYNNEISEKSEIFDDQFSVERPDGSNFTLKIRSTKLEDSAMYFCASSGTSFQSPLHFGNGTRLTVT.

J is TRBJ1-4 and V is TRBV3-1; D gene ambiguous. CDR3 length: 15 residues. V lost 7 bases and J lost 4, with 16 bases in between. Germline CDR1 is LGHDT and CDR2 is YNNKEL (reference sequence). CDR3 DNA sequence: TGTGCCAGCACCCTCTCGTGGGAGTATAATGAAAAACTGTTTTTT. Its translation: CASTLSWEYNEKLFF.